Shown below are 13 T cell receptor beta chains from a single sample sequenced in a study of blood T cell repertoires in COVID-19. The data were produced by immunoSEQ multiplex PCR, yet TCRdb's version contains in-frame clones alone and is incomplete. The sample carries 150,000 or so clones, around 89% recorded once. The specimen sequenced was PBMCs or T cells enriched from blood (not recorded which). The receptors here all came from a woman between 50 and 59 years old who had recovered from COVID-19.

CDR3 coding DNA: TGCGCCAGCAGCTTGGAGCGGGGCGAAGATACGCAGTATTTT. It yields the protein CASSLERGEDTQYF. The J gene is TRBJ2-3, the V gene TRBV5-1; 7 positions agree with TRBD2. The CDR3 runs to 14 residues. Germline V gene data show CDR1 as SGHRS and CDR2 as YFSETQ. V shed 0 bases and J 5 bases; nucleotides not matched to a gene: 3.

V gene TRBV6-5 combines with J gene TRBJ2-5; 7 nucleotides line up with TRBD2. The J segment lost 4 bases and the V segment lost 0 bases, leaving 5 bases of the junction unmatched. CDR3 length: 15 amino acids. CDR1 MNHEY and CDR2 SVGAGI come from the germline V gene. CDR3 nucleotide sequence: TGTGCCAGCAGTTACTCCAGCGGGGTAGCAGAGACCCAGTACTTC. It yields the protein CASSYSSGVAETQYF.

V usage is TRBV25-1 and J usage is TRBJ1-4, with a weak D call TRBD1 (5 bases). The CDR3 has 15 amino acids. V was clipped by 4 bases and J by 3 bases, with 12 bases between them. Germline CDR1 and CDR2: MGHDK and SYGVNS. CDR3 loop: CASSGVKGSNEKLFF. The CDR3 DNA sequence: TGTGCCAGCAGTGGGGTCAAGGGGTCTAATGAAAAACTGTTTTTT.

V is TRBV5-8 and J is TRBJ2-1; 9 nucleotides line up with TRBD2. The CDR3 runs 15 residues. CDR1 SGHTS and CDR2 YDEGEE come from the germline V gene. Trimming removed 3 bases from V and 1 base from J; junction bases left unmatched: 2. CDR3 loop: CASSYLAGSYNEQFF. The CDR3 nucleotides read TGTGCCAGCAGCTACCTAGCGGGGTCCTACAATGAGCAGTTCTTC.

V and J are TRBV4-3 and TRBJ1-4, with 8 nucleotides matching TRBD1. This CDR3 contains 14 residues. V shed 2 bases and J 10 bases; nucleotides not matched to a gene: 6. Germline CDR1 reads LGHNA; CDR2 reads YSLEER. CDR3 in amino acids: CASSQPDRVGKLFF. CDR3 DNA sequence: TGCGCCAGCAGCCAACCGGACAGGGTAGGAAAACTGTTTTTT.

The gene calls are TRBV27 and TRBJ1-2, with 8 bases lining up with TRBD1. CDR1 is MNHEY and CDR2 is SMNVEV in the germline V gene (reference sequence). The CDR3 runs 14 residues. The J segment lost 5 bases and the V segment lost 5 bases, leaving 7 bases of the junction unmatched. Here the CDR3 DNA reads TGTGCCAGCAGTGCGACAGGGGTCGGATATGGCTACACCTTC. It is translated as CASSATGVGYGYTF.

The chain links TRBV19 to TRBJ1-3; D might be TRBD1 (5 bases). Germline CDR1 and CDR2: LNHDA and SQIVND (reference sequence). Trimming left V 5 bases short and J 5 bases short, with 16 bases between. This CDR3 spans 15 amino acids. Here the CDR3 reads CASSPYDGHRNTIYF. CDR3 coding DNA: TGTGCCAGTAGTCCCTACGACGGACATAGAAACACCATATATTTT.

This sequence joins TRBV7-9 and TRBJ2-7, with TRBD1 matching 7 bases. The V gene's germline CDR1 is SEHNR and CDR2 FQNEAQ (reference sequence). The ends lost 5 bases at V and 2 bases at J; junction bases unmatched: 15. The CDR3 totals 17 residues. The CDR3 is CASSETTAEDRPYEQYF. Written as DNA, the CDR3 is TGTGCCAGCAGCGAGACCACCGCCGAGGACAGGCCCTACGAGCAGTACTTC. Full variable domain (rest looked up from reference TRBV7-9 and TRBJ2-7): DTGVSQNPRHKITKRGQNVTFRCDPISEHNRLYWYRQTLGQGPEFLTYFQNEAQLEKSRLLSDRFSAERPKGSFSTLEIQRTEQGDSAMYLCASSETTAEDRPYEQYFGPGTRLTVT.

The chain combines TRBV7-3 with TRBJ2-6; D ambiguous. The CDR3 covers 15 residues. Trimming stripped 5 bases from V and 0 bases from J, with 8 bases between. Germline CDR1 reads SGHTA; CDR2 reads FQGTGA. The CDR3 DNA follows: TGTGCCAGCAGCATGAGTAACTCTGGGGCCAACGTCCTGACTTTC. Encoded protein: CASSMSNSGANVLTF. The whole variable domain, filled in from reference TRBV7-3 and TRBJ2-6, reads GAGVSQTPSNKVTEKGKYVELRCDPISGHTALYWYRQSLGQGPEFLIYFQGTGAADDSGLPNDRFFAVRPEGSVSTLKIQRTERGDSAVYLCASSMSNSGANVLTFGAGSRLTVL.

The chain recombines TRBV4-3 with TRBJ2-3; D is ambiguous. With 1 base removed from V and 2 bases from J, the gap between germline ends came to 4 bases. Germline-derived CDR1 and CDR2 are LGHNA and YSLEER. This CDR3 contains 13 residues. The CDR3 sequence is CASSQGLTDTQYF. For the CDR3, the DNA is TGCGCCAGCAGCCAAGGACTCACAGATACGCAGTATTTT.

The chain carries TRBV9 and TRBJ2-1; TRBD2 matches at 9 bases. The trim removed 4 bases at V and 4 bases at J, leaving 6 bases unmatched. Germline CDR1 is SGDLS and CDR2 is YYNGEE. CDR3 size: 15 residues. The DNA for the CDR3 is TGTGCCAGCAGCCCCCCGACTAGCGGTTACAATGAGCAGTTCTTC. It encodes CASSPPTSGYNEQFF.

This clone appeared many times. The chain couples TRBV7-2 to TRBJ2-7; 8 bases are shared with TRBD1. Germline-derived CDR1 and CDR2 are SGHTA and FQGNSA. The CDR3 has 16 residues. V lost 5 bases, J lost 3 bases, and 12 bases stayed unmatched. CDR3 amino acids: CASSSIRGPVGYEQYF. The CDR3 region has the DNA TGTGCCAGCAGCAGCATCAGGGGGCCAGTAGGCTACGAGCAGTACTTC.

This chain links TRBV12-3 or TRBV12-4 with TRBJ2-7; weak D call: TRBD1 (5 bases). Trimming cost V 6 bases and J 7 bases, with 16 bases left between them. CDR3 length: 13 residues. The CDR3 is CASSRGQRAEQYF. In DNA, the CDR3 is TGTGCCAGCAGCCGAGGACAACGTGCTGAGCAGTACTTC.